The clone carrying this TCR beta chain has just a few counts. This CDR3 has 15 amino acids. Trimming at V came to 0 bases and at J to 7 bases, leaving 8 bases not matched to a gene. In germline, CDR1 is DFQATT, CDR2 SNEGSKA (reference sequence). Each CDR3 protein is one row after TCRdb ran MiXCR on the 5' RACE reads. The table lists approximately 100,000 distinct CDR3 sequences, approximately 13% of them singletons. This entry belongs to a study of T-cell memory formation after mild COVID-19. The chain combines TRBV20-1 with TRBJ2-5; 10 bases map to TRBD2. This sequence originates from an adult woman who had mild COVID-19 (a few samples of this study predate the infection). Cell type and time point are not known. Material: PBMCs or a T cell subset sorted from them (not recorded which). CDR3 nucleotides: TGCAGTGCTAGAGATATAGCTAGCGGGAGAGGGACCCAGTACTTC. Residues: CSARDIASGRGTQYF.